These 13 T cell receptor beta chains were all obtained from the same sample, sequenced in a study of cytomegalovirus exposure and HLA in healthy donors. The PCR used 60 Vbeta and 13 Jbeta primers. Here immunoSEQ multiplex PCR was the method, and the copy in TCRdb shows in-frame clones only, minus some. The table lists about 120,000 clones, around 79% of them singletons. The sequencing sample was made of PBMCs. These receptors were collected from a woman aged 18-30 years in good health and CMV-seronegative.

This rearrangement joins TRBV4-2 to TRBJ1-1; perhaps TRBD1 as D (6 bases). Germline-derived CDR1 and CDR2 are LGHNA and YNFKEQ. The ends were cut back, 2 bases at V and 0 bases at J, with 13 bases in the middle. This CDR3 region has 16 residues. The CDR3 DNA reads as TGTGCCAGCAGCCAAACAGGGATGGGGCTGAACACTGAAGCTTTCTTT. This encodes CASSQTGMGLNTEAFF.

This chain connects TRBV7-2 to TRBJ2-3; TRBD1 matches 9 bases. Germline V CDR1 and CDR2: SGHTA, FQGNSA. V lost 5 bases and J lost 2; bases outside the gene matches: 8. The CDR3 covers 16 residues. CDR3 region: CASSVTGGPPTDTQYF. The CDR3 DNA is TGTGCCAGCAGCGTTACAGGGGGCCCTCCCACAGATACGCAGTATTTT.

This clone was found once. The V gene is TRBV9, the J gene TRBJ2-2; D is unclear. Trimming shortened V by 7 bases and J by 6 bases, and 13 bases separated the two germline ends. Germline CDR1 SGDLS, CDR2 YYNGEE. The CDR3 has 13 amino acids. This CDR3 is CASSRLEAGELFF. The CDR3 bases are TGTGCCAGCTCCCGGTTAGAGGCCGGGGAGCTGTTTTTT.

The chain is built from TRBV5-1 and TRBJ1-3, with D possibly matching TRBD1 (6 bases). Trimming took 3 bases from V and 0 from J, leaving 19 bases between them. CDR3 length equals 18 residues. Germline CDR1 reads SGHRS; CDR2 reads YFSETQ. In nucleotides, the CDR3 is TGCGCCAGCAGCTCCTTAGGGACGACAGGCTACTCTGGAAACACCATATATTTT. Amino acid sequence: CASSSLGTTGYSGNTIYF.

CDR3 bases: TGTGCCAGCAGCTTAGGGGGAGGAGAGCCCACAGATACGCAGTATTTT. Its protein is CASSLGGGEPTDTQYF. This chain uses TRBV7-9 with TRBJ2-3; a weak D match, TRBD2 (6 bases). Germline CDR1 SEHNR, CDR2 FQNEAQ (reference sequence). The CDR3 runs to 16 residues. The V end lost 1 base, the J end lost 2 bases, and 13 bases lay between the germline ends. Full variable domain (remainder filled in from reference TRBV7-9 and TRBJ2-3): DTGVSQNPRHKITKRGQNVTFRCDPISEHNRLYWYRQTLGQGPEFLTYFQNEAQLEKSRLLSDRFSAERPKGSFSTLEIQRTEQGDSAMYLCASSLGGGEPTDTQYFGPGTRLTVL.

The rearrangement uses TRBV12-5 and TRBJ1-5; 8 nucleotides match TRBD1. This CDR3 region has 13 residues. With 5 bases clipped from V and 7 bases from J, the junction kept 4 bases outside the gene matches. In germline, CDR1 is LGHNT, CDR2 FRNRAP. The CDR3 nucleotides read TGTGCTAGTGGTCAGGGGGCTTGGCAGCCCCAGCATTTT. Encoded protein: CASGQGAWQPQHF.

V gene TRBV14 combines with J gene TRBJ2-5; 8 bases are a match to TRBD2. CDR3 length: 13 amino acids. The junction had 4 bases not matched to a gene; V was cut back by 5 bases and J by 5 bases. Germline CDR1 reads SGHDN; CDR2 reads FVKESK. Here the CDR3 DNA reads TGTGCCAGCAGCTTACTAGCGGATGAGACCCAGTACTTC. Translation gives CASSLLADETQYF.

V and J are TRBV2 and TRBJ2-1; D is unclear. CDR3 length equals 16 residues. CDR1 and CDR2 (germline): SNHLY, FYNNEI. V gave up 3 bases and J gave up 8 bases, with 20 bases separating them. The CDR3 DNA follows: TGTGCCAGCAGTGACAGGCCGCAGGCCCCCTGGTATGAGCAGTTCTTC. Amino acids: CASSDRPQAPWYEQFF.

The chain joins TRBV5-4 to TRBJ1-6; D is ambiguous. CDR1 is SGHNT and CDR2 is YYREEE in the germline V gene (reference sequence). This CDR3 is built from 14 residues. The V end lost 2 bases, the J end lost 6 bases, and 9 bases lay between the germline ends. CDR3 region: CASSFEAGNSPLHF. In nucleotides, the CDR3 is TGTGCCAGCAGCTTTGAGGCGGGTAATTCACCCCTCCACTTT. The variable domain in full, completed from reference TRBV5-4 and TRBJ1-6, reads ETGVTQSPTHLIKTRGQQVTLRCSSQSGHNTVSWYQQALGQGPQFIFQYYREEENGRGNFPPRFSGLQFPNYSSELNVNALELDDSALYLCASSFEAGNSPLHFGNGTRLTVT.

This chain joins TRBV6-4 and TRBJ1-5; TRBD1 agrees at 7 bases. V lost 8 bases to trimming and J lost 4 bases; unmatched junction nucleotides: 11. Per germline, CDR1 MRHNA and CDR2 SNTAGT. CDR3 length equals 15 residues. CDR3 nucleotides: TGTGCCAGCCGCGTAACCGGGACAGCAAATCAGCCCCAGCATTTT. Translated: CASRVTGTANQPQHF.

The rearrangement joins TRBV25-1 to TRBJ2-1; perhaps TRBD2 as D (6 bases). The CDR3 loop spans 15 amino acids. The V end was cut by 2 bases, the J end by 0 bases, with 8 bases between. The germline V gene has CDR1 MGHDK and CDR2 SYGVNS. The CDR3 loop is CASSERGSSYNEQFF. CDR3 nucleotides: TGTGCCAGCAGTGAACGGGGGAGCTCCTACAATGAGCAGTTCTTC. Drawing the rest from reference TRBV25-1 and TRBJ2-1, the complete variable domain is EADIYQTPRYLVIGTGKKITLECSQTMGHDKMYWYQQDPGMELHLIHYSYGVNSTEKGDLSSESTVSRIRTEHFPLTLESARPSHTSQYLCASSERGSSYNEQFFGPGTRLTVL.

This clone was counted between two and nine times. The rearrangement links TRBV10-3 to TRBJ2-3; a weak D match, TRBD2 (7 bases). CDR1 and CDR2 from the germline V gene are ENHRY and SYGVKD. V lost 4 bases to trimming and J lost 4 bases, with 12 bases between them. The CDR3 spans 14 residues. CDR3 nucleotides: TGTGCCATCAGTGTGAGAGGGGGGGCAGATACGCAGTATTTT. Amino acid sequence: CAISVRGGADTQYF.

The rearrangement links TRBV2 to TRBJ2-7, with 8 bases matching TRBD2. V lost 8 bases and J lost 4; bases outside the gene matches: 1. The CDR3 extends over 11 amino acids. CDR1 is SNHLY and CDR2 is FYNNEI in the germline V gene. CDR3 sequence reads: CASGGGYEQYF. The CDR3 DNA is TGTGCCAGCGGCGGGGGGTACGAGCAGTACTTC.